The T cell receptor (beta chain) under discussion was sequenced for a study of cytotoxic CD8 clonotypes in ibrutinib-treated CLL. Depth targeted 1 in 200,000 to 1 in 1 million T cells, averaging roughly 9.7x coverage per clonotype. The method was immunoSEQ multiplex PCR; TCRdb's version includes in-frame clones alone and lacks a portion of them. The repertoire holds tens of thousands of clones, with approximately 85% as singletons. Points from the study as a whole: Clonality was elevated at ibrutinib response and had returned toward baseline at progression.

With regard to this clone: The antigen is unknown.

V was clipped by 2 bases and J by 5 bases, with 9 bases between them. Germline V CDR1 and CDR2: KGHSH, LQKENI. The CDR3 has 13 amino acids. The rearrangement uses TRBV18 and TRBJ2-5; the D is unclear. The sequence was collected from a human donor with chronic lymphocytic leukemia. The source was PBMCs, collected after 24 months of ibrutinib treatment. The CDR3 region has the DNA TGTGCCAGCTCACCATCTAGTCAGGAGACCCAGTACTTC. Amino acids: CASSPSSQETQYF. Full variable domain (rest looked up from reference TRBV18 and TRBJ2-5): NAGVMQNPRHLVRRRGQEARLRCSPMKGHSHVYWYRQLPEEGLKFMVYLQKENIIDESGMPKERFSAEFPKEGPSILRIQQVVRGDSAAYFCASSPSSQETQYFGPGTRLLVL.